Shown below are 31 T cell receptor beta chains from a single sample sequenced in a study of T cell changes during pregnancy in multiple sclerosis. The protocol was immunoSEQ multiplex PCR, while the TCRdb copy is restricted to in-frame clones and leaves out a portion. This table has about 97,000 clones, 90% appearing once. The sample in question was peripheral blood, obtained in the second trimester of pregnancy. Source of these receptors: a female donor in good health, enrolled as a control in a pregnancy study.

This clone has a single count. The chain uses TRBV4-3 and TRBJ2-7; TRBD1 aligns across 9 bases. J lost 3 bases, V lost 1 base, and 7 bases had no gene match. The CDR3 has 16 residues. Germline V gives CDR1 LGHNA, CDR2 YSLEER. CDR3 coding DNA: TGCGCCAGCAGCCAAGTTTGGGACAGGGATCTCTACGAGCAGTACTTC. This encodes CASSQVWDRDLYEQYF.

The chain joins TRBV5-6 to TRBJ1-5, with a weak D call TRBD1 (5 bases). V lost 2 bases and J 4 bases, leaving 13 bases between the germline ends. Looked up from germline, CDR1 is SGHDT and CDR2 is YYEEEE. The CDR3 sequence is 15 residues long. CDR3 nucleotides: TGTGCCAGCAGCTTTCAGGGATGGTTAAATCAGCCCCAGCATTTT. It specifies CASSFQGWLNQPQHF.

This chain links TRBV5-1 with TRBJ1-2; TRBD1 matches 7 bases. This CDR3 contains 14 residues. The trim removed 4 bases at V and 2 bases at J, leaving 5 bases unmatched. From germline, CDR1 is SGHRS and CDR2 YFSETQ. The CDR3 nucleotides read TGCGCCAGCAGCGGGACAGTTCCAAACTATGGCTACACCTTC. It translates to CASSGTVPNYGYTF.

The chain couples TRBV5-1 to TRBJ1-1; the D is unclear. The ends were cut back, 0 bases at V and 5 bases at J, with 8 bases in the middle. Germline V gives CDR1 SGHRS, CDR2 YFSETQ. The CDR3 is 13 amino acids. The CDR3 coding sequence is TGCGCCAGCAGCTTGGTCGGGAGGACTGAAGCTTTCTTT. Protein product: CASSLVGRTEAFF.

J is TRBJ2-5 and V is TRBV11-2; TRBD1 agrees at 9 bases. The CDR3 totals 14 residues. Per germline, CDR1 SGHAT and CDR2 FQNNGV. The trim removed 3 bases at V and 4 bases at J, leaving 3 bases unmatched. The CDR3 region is CASSFNRGRETQYF. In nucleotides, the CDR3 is TGTGCCAGCAGCTTCAACAGGGGGCGAGAGACCCAGTACTTC.

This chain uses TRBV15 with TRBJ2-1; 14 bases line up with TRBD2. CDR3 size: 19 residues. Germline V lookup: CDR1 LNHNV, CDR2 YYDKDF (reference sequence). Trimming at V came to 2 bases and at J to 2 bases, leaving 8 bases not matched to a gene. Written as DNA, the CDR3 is TGTGCCACCAGCAGATCCCAAGGGACTAGCGGGAGCACCTACAATGAGCAGTTCTTC. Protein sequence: CATSRSQGTSGSTYNEQFF.

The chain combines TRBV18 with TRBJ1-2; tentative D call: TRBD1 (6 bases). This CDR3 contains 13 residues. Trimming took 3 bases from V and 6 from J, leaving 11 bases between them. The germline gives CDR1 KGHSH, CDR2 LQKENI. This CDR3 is CASSPRDTDGYTF. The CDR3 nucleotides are TGTGCCAGCTCACCCAGGGACACTGATGGCTACACCTTC.

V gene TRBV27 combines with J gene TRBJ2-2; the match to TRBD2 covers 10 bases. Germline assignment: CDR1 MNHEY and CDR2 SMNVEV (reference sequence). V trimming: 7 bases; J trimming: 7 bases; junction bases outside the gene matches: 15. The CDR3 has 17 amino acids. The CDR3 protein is CASTPLLAGGHDGELFF. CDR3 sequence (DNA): TGTGCCAGCACTCCACTCTTAGCGGGAGGTCATGACGGGGAGCTGTTTTTT.

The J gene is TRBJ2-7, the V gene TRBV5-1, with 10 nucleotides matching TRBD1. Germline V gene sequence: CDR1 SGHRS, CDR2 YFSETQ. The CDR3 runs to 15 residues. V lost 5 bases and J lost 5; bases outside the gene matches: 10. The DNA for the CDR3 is TGCGCCAGCAGACCACCTTCGACAGGGGGCGACGAGCAGTACTTC. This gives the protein CASRPPSTGGDEQYF.

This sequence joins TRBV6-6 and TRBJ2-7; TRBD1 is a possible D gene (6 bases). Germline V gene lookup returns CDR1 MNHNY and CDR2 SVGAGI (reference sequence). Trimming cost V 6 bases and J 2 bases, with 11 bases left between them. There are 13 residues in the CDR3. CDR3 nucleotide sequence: TGTGCCAGCAGCGGACAGTATACCTACGAGCAGTACTTC. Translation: CASSGQYTYEQYF.

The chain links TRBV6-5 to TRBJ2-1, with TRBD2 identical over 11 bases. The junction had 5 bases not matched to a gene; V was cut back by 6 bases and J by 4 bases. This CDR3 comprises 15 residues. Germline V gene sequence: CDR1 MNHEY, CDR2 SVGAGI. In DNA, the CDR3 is TGTGCCAGCAGGTCCGGGACTAGCGGTTACAATGAGCAGTTCTTC. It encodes CASRSGTSGYNEQFF.

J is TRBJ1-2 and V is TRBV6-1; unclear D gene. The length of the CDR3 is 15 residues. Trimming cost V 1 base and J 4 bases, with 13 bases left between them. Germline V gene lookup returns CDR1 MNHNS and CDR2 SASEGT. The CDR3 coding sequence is TGTGCCAGCAGTGAAGACGGCTACGGGGTCTATGGCTACACCTTC. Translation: CASSEDGYGVYGYTF.

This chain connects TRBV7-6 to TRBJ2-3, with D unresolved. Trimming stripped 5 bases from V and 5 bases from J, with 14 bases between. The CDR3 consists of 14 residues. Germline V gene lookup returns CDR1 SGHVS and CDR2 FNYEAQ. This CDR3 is CASSLPPGEDTQYF. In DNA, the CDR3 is TGTGCCAGCAGCCTACCGCCCGGAGAAGATACGCAGTATTTT. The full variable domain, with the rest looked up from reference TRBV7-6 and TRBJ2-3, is GAGVSQSPRYKVTKRGQDVALRCDPISGHVSLYWYRQALGQGPEFLTYFNYEAQQDKSGLPNDRFSAERPEGSISTLTIQRTEQRDSAMYRCASSLPPGEDTQYFGPGTRLTVL.

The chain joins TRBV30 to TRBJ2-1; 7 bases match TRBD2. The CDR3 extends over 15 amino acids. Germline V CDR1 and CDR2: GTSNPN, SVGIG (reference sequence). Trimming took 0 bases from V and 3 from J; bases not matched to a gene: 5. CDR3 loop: CAWSVEERGYNEQFF. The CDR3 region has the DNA TGTGCCTGGAGTGTCGAGGAGCGGGGCTACAATGAGCAGTTCTTC.

The CDR3 spells CASKQNNYGYTF. The CDR3 DNA reads as TGTGCCTCAAAACAGAATAACTATGGCTACACCTTC. This chain uses TRBV6-5 with TRBJ1-2; D gene uncertain. Trimming left V 11 bases short and J 1 base short, with 11 bases between. CDR1 and CDR2 from the germline V gene are MNHEY and SVGAGI. This CDR3 has 12 amino acids.

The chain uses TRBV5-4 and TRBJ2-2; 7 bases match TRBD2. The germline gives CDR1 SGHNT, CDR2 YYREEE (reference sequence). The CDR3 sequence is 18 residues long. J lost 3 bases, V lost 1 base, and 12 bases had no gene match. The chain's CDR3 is CASSLPREEPSDTGELFF. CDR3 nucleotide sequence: TGTGCCAGCAGCTTGCCCCGGGAGGAACCCTCGGACACCGGGGAGCTGTTTTTT.

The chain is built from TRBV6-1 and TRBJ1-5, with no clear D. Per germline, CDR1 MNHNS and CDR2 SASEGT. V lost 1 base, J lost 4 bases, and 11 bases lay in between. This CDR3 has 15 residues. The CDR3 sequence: CASSEGSSPNQPQHF. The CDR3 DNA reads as TGTGCCAGCAGTGAAGGGAGCAGCCCTAATCAGCCCCAGCATTTT.

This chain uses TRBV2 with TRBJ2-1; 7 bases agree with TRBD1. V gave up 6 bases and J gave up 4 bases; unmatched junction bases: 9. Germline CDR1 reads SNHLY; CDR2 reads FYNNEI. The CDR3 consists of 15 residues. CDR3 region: CASRPDRVGYNEQFF. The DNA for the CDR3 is TGTGCCAGCAGACCCGACAGGGTTGGTTACAATGAGCAGTTCTTC. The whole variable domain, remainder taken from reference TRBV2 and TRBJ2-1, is EPEVTQTPSHQVTQMGQEVILRCVPISNHLYFYWYRQILGQKVEFLVSFYNNEISEKSEIFDDQFSVERPDGSNFTLKIRSTKLEDSAMYFCASRPDRVGYNEQFFGPGTRLTVL.

In DNA, the CDR3 is TGCGCCAGCAGCCGTAGCGGTTACCGCACAGATACGCAGTATTTT. Protein sequence: CASSRSGYRTDTQYF. This chain joins TRBV4-3 and TRBJ2-3; D might be TRBD2 (6 bases). This CDR3 region has 15 residues. Germline CDR1 and CDR2: LGHNA and YSLEER. V lost 4 bases to trimming and J lost 1 base, with 12 bases between them.

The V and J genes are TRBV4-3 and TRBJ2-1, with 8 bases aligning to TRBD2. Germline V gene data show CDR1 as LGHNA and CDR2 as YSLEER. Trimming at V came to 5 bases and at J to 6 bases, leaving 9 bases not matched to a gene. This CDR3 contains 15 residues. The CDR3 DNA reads TGCGCCAGCAGCTATCAGCGGGGGACGGGCAATGAGCAGTTCTTC. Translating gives CASSYQRGTGNEQFF.

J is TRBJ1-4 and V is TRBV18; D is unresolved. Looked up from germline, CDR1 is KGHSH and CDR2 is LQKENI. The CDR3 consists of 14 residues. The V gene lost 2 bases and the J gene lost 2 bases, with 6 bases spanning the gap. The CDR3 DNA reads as TGTGCCAGCTCACCAGGCCAGACTAATGAAAAACTGTTTTTT. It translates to CASSPGQTNEKLFF. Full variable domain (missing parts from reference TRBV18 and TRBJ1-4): NAGVMQNPRHLVRRRGQEARLRCSPMKGHSHVYWYRQLPEEGLKFMVYLQKENIIDESGMPKERFSAEFPKEGPSILRIQQVVRGDSAAYFCASSPGQTNEKLFFGSGTQLSVL.

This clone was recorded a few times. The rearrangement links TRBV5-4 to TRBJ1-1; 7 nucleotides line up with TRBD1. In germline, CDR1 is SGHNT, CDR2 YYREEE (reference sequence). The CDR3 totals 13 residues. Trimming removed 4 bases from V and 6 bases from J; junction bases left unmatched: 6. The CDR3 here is CASSVQGKPEAFF. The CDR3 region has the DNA TGTGCCAGCAGCGTACAGGGGAAGCCTGAAGCTTTCTTT. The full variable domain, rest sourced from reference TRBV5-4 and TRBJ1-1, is ETGVTQSPTHLIKTRGQQVTLRCSSQSGHNTVSWYQQALGQGPQFIFQYYREEENGRGNFPPRFSGLQFPNYSSELNVNALELDDSALYLCASSVQGKPEAFFGQGTRLTVV.

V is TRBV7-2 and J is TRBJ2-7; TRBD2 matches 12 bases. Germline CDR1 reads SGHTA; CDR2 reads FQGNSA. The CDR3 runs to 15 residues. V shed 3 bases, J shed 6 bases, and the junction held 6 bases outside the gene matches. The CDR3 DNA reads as TGTGCCAGCAGCTTGAATCTAGCGGGGGGGCCCGAGCAGTACTTC. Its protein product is CASSLNLAGGPEQYF.

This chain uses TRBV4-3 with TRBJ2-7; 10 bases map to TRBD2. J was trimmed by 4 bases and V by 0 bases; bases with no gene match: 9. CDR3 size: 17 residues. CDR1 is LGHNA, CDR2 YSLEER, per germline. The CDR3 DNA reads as TGCGCCAGCAGCCAAGAGTTGGCCCTAGCGGGAGAATACGAGCAGTACTTC. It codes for CASSQELALAGEYEQYF.

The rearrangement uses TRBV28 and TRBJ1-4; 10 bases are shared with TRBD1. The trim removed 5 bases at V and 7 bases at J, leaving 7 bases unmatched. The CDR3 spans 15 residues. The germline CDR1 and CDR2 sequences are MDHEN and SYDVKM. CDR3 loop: CASSRSTGGTEKLFF. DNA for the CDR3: TGTGCCAGCAGTCGGTCGACAGGGGGCACTGAAAAACTGTTTTTT.

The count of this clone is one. The chain's CDR3 is CASSELSPTDTQYF. CDR3 coding DNA: TGTGCCAGCAGTGAACTTTCTCCCACAGATACGCAGTATTTT. The chain carries TRBV2 and TRBJ2-3, with unresolved D. There are 14 residues in the CDR3. V lost 2 bases and J 2 bases, leaving 8 bases between the germline ends. The germline V gene encodes CDR1 SNHLY and CDR2 FYNNEI.

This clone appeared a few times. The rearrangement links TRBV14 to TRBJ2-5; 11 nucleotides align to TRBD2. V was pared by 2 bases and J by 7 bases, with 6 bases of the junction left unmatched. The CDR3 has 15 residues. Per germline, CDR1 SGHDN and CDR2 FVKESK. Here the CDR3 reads CASSQMTLAGGTQYF. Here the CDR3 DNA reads TGTGCCAGCAGCCAAATGACTCTAGCGGGAGGGACCCAGTACTTC.

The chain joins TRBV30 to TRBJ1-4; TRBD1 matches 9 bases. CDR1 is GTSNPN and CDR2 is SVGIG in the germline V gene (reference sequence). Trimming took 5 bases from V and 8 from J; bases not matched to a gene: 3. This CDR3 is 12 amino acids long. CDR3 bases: TGTGCCTGGGGTACAGGGGGCGAAAAACTGTTTTTT. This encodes CAWGTGGEKLFF.

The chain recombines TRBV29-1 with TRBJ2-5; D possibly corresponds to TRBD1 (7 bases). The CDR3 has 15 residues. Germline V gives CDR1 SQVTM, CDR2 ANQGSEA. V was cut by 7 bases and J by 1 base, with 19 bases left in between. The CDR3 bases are TGCAGCGCACAGCGGACAGGACTAACCCAAGAGACCCAGTACTTC. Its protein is CSAQRTGLTQETQYF.

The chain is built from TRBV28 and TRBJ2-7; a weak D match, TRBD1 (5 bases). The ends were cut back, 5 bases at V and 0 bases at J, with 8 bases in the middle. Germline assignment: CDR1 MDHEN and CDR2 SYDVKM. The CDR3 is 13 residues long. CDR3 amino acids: CASSQGSSYEQYF. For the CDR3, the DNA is TGTGCCAGCAGTCAGGGAAGCTCCTACGAGCAGTACTTC.

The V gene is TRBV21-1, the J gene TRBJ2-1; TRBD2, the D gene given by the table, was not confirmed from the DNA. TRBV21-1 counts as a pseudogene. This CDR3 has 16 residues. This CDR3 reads CASSSLAGGDYNEQFF. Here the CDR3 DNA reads TGTGCCAGCAGCTCTTTAGCGGGAGGAGACTACAATGAGCAGTTCTTC.